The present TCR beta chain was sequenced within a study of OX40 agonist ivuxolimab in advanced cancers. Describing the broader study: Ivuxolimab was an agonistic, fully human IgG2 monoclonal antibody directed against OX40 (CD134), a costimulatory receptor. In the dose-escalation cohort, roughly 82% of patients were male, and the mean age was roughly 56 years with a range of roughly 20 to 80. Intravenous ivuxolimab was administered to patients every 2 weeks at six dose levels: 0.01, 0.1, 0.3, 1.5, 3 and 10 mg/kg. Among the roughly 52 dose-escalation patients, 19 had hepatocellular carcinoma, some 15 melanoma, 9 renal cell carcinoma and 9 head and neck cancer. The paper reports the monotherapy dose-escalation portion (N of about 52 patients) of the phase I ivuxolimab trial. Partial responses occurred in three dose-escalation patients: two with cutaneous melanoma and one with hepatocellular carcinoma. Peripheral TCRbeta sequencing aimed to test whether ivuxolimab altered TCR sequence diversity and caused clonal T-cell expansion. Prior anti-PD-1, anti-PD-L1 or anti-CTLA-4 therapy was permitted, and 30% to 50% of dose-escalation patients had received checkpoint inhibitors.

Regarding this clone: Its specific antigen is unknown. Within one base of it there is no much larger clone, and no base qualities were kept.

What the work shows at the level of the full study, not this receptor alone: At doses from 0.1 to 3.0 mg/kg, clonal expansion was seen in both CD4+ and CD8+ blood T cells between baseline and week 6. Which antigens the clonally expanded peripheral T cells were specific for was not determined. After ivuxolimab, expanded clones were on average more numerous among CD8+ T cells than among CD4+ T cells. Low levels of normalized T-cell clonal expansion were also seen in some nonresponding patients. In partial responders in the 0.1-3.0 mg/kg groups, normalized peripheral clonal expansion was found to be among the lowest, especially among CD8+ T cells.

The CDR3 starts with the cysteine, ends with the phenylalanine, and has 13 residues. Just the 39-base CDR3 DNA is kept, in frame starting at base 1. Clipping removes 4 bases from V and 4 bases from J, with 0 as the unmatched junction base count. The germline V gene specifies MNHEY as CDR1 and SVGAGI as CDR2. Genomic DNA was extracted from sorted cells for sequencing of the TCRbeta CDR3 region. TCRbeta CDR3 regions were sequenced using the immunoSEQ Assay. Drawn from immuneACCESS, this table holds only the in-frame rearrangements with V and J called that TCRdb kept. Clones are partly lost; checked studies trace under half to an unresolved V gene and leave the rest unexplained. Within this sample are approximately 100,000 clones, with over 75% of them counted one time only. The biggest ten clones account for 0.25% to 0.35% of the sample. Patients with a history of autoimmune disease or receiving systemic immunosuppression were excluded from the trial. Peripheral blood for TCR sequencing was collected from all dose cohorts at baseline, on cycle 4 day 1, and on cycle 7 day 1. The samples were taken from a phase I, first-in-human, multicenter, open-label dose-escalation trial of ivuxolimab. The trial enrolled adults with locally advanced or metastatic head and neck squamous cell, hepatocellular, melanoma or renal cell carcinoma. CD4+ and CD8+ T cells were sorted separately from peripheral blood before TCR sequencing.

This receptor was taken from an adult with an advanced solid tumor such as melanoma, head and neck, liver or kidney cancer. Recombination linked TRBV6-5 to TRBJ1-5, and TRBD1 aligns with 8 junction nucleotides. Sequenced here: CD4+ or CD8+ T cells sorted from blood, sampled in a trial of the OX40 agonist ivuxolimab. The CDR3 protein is CASSWTGNQPQHF. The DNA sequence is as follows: TGTGCCAGCAGTTGGACAGGGAATCAGCCCCAGCATTTT.